This TCR beta chain was sequenced in a study of graft-versus-host responses after intestinal transplantation. About the research overall: Multivisceral, liver-intestinal, or isolated intestinal grafts were transplanted into recipients.

Profiled with immunoSEQ multiplex PCR; TCRdb holds only in-frame clones, not every one. In the table there are approximately 130,000 clones, roughly 92% of which are singletons. This clone was seen just once. Its target is not known. The CDR3 is made up of 15 amino acids. V shed 6 bases and J shed 0 bases, with 15 bases lying between them. In germline, CDR1 is KGHSH, CDR2 LQKENI. The TCR comes from a human donor who received an intestinal transplant. The starting material was unstimulated CD4+ T cells sorted from spleen or lymph node cells, obtained before intestinal transplant. The chain links TRBV18 to TRBJ2-7; D is possibly TRBD2 (7 bases). The CDR3 nucleotides read TGTGCCAGCTCGAGGGGGGGGGCCTTCTCCTACGAGCAGTACTTC. Translated, it gives CASSRGGAFSYEQYF.